This record concerns one T cell receptor beta chain sequence. Its antigen is not identified. The sample comes from a study of regulatory T cells in long-lasting Graves disease. Study-level background: The definition of persistent Graves' disease was over 5 years of antithyroid drugs with positive TSH receptor antibodies.

Study-level findings and limits: Gene preferences differed: TRBV28, TRBJ1-2, TRBJ2-5 in persistent cases.

As to time point: persistent/refractory GD, antithyroid drugs over 5 years with positive TRAb. Generation of the TCR library employed RNA extracted from PBMCs. Graves' disease diagnosis relied on American Thyroid Association guidelines. CDR3-region Arm-PCR and iRepertoire HTBI primers produced the TCR beta libraries. MiXCR was run by TCRdb on the multiplex PCR reads, yielding one entry per CDR3 protein. The sample has roughly 450,000 distinct CDR3 sequences, about 20% seen once; the top ten hold around 12%. The V gene lost 4 bases and the J gene lost 1 base, with 13 bases spanning the gap. The CDR3 has 15 residues. Germline CDR1 and CDR2: MDHEN and SYDVKM.

The receptor's source is a female donor with Graves disease. The chain recombines TRBV28 with TRBJ2-5, with D maybe TRBD2 (7 bases). Specimen: peripheral blood mononuclear cells (PBMCs), collected when the disease was refractory, from a patient treated with antithyroid drugs. CDR3 sequence: CASSYNGGLQETQYF. CDR3 nucleotides: TGTGCCAGCAGTTATAACGGGGGGCTCCAAGAGACCCAGTACTTC. Combining the CDR3 with reference TRBV28 and TRBJ2-5 gives the whole variable domain DVKVTQSSRYLVKRTGEKVFLECVQDMDHENMFWYRQDPGLGLRLIYFSYDVKMKEKGDIPEGYSVSREKKERFSLILESASTNQTSMYLCASSYNGGLQETQYFGPGTRLLVL.